This record covers a single T cell receptor (beta chain). Its antigen remains undetermined. Base-call qualities are not available, and no considerably larger clone is one nucleotide away. One collaborating source in Seattle enrolled patients while the patients were actively infected and followed the patients over time throughout the course of disease. Collaborating institutions collected whole blood in K2EDTA tubes following their own protocols. For TCRbeta analysis, collaborator samples were shipped as frozen whole blood, as isolated PBMCs, or as DNA extracted from either sample type. This record comes from a study of blood T cell repertoires in COVID-19 (dated by TCRdb to about 2020). About the investigation overall: The collaborator samples originated in the United States, Italy and Spain and spanned the acute and convalescent phases of COVID-19. The material from the prospective study consisted of cDNA or gDNA derived from T cells, B-cell-depleted T cells, or PBMCs. Subjects who had been exposed to COVID-19, were actively infected with it, or had recovered from it provided the deeply sampled blood TCRbeta repertoires that made up the dataset. A freely available public database, intended as a resource for researchers studying the immune response to SARS-CoV-2, is where the repertoires were released. The samples were drawn from the first 160 participants of the ongoing ImmuneRACE study and from 950 to 1,500 subjects provided by 6 global collaborators. Sample metadata almost always included a de-identified subject ID, COVID-19 status, age in years and sex. Where available, HLA class I and class II types were taken from metadata supplied by the sample provider and were not determined by assay-based typing. Broader findings and caveats from the paper: How much clinical and demographic metadata was included differed by source and by participant, and the metadata was provided uncurated.

CDR1 and CDR2 (MNHEY, SMNVEV) derive from the germline V gene (reference sequence). The CDR3 contains 14 residues, cysteine and phenylalanine counted. Only the CDR3 DNA stays, 42 bases, in frame from base 1. Clipping removes 6 bases from V and 4 bases from J, with 8 as the unmatched junction base count. The immunoSEQ Assay, a bias-controlled multiplex PCR, was used to amplify TCRbeta CDR3 regions from genomic DNA. Regarding the original processing steps: Within the assay, amplification of reference gene primers was used to estimate how many nucleated cells each sample contained. To quantify the absolute abundance of each unique TCRbeta CDR3 rearrangement, sequence reads were collapsed and filtered. For each sample, productive Simpson clonality was calculated as the square root of Simpson's diversity index across productive rearrangements. Here the immuneACCESS table is served through TCRdb, limited to in-frame sequences with V and J called. Missing clones are a known gap in these copies; in checked studies unresolved V genes cover under half, and the rest lacks a known reason. V and J calls and clone size are given by that table; D and trimming were obtained from the DNA. This sample is represented by about 260,000 clones; about 87% of them were singletons. The ten largest clones take up roughly 4.9% of the sample.

The chain is made from TRBV27 and TRBJ2-5, with 7 junctional bases fitting TRBD2. The clonotype was recovered from a woman in her sixties with COVID-19, enrolled during active disease. Sequencing input: peripheral blood. The DNA sequence reads TGTGCCAGCAGATCGTGGGGGAGGGGAGAGACCCAGTACTTC. It encodes CASRSWGRGETQYF.